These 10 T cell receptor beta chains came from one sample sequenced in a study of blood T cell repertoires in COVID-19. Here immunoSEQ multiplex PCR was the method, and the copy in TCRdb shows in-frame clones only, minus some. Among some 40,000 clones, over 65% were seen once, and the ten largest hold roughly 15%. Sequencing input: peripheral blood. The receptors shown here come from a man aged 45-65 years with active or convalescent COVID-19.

CDR3 nucleotides: TGTGCCAGCAGTTATTTTCAGGGGACCTCCTACGAGCAGTACTTC. Translating it yields CASSYFQGTSYEQYF. The chain joins TRBV6-5 to TRBJ2-7, with D perhaps TRBD1 (6 bases). The CDR3 contains 15 residues. The V end lost 3 bases, the J end lost 0 bases, and 12 bases lay between the germline ends. CDR1 is MNHEY and CDR2 is SVGAGI in the germline V gene.

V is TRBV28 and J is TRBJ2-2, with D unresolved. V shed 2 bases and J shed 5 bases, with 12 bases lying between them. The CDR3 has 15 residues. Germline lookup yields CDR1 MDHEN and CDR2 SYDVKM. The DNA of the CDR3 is TGTGCCAGCAGTTTACCCCTAGGAAATACCGGGGAGCTGTTTTTT. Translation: CASSLPLGNTGELFF.

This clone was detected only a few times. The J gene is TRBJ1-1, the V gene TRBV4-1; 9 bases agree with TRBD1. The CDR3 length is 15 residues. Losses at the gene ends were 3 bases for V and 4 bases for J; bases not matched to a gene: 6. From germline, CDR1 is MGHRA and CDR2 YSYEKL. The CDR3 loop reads CASSQDDRGGTEAFF. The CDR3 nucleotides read TGCGCCAGCAGCCAGGATGACAGGGGGGGCACTGAAGCTTTCTTT.

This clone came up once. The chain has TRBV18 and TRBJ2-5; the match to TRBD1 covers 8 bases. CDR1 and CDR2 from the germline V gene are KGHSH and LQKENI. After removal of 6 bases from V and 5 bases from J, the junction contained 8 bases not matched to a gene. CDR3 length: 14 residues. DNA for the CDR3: TGTGCCAGCTCGAATGACAGGGGCAGGGAGACCCAGTACTTC. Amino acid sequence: CASSNDRGRETQYF. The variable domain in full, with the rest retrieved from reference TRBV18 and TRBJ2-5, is NAGVMQNPRHLVRRRGQEARLRCSPMKGHSHVYWYRQLPEEGLKFMVYLQKENIIDESGMPKERFSAEFPKEGPSILRIQQVVRGDSAAYFCASSNDRGRETQYFGPGTRLLVL.

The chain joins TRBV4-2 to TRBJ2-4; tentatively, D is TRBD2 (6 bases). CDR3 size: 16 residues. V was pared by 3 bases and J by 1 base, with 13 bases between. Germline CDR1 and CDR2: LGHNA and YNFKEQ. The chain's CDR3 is CASSQGGRGAKNIQYF. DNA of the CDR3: TGTGCCAGCAGCCAGGGAGGACGGGGGGCCAAAAACATTCAGTACTTC.

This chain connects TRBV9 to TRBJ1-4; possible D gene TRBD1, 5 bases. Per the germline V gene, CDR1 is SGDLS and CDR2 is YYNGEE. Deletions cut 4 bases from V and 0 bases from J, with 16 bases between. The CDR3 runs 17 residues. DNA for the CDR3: TGTGCCAGCAGCCCCCCCGGGGGGTCCCCAACTAATGAAAAACTGTTTTTT. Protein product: CASSPPGGSPTNEKLFF.

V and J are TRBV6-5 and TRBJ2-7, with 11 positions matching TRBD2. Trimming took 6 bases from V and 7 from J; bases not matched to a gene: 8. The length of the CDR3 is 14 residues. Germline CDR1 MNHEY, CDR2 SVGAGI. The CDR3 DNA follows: TGTGCCAGCAGCCTTAGCGGGGGGGCCGGAGAGCAGTACTTC. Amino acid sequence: CASSLSGGAGEQYF.

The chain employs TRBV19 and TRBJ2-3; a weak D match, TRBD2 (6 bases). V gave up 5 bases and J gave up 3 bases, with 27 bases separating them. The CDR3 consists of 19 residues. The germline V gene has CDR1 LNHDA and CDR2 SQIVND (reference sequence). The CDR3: CASSRRGSRGGGRTDTQYF. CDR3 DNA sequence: TGTGCCAGTAGTCGACGTGGTAGTAGGGGAGGAGGTCGTACAGATACGCAGTATTTT. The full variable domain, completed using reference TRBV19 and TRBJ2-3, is DGGITQSPKYLFRKEGQNVTLSCEQNLNHDAMYWYRQDPGQGLRLIYYSQIVNDFQKGDIAEGYSVSREKKESFPLTVTSAQKNPTAFYLCASSRRGSRGGGRTDTQYFGPGTRLTVL.

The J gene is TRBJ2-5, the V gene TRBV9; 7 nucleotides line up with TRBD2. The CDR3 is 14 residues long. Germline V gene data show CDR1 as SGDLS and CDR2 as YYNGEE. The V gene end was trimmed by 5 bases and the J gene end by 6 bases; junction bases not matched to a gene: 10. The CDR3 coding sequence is TGTGCCAGCAGTCCAGTGGGAGGGGAACAGACCCAGTACTTC. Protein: CASSPVGGEQTQYF.

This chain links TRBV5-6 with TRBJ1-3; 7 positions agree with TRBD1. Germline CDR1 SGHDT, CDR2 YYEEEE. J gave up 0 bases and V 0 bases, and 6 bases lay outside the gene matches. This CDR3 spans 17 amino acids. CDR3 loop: CASSLGQGVISGNTIYF. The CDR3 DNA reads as TGTGCCAGCAGCTTGGGACAGGGAGTAATCTCTGGAAACACCATATATTTT.